Each of the 20 T cell receptor beta chains below was sequenced from the same sample in a study of blood T cell repertoires in COVID-19. The table came from immunoSEQ multiplex PCR; TCRdb's copy has only in-frame clones and leaves some out. Of under 85,000 clones listed, 65% to 85% are singletons. The specimen sequenced was peripheral blood. These receptor sequences come from a man aged 55 to 69 with active or convalescent COVID-19.

A remark on this clone: At one end the junction does not follow the germline gene, possibly because of a read error. J is TRBJ2-7 and V is TRBV4-2, with D perhaps TRBD1 (6 bases). The CDR3 contains 13 residues. Germline V gene data show CDR1 as LGHNA and CDR2 as YNFKEQ. The CDR3 protein is CASSQPGTPVLDF. The DNA of the CDR3 is TGTGCCAGCAGCCAACCCGGGACACCTGTGCTGGACTTC.

This rearrangement joins TRBV19 to TRBJ1-1; tentative D call: TRBD1 (6 bases). Deletions cut 3 bases from V and 1 base from J, with 12 bases between. CDR3 length: 15 residues. Germline values: CDR1 LNHDA, CDR2 SQIVND (reference sequence). CDR3 DNA: TGTGCCAGTAGTATTGGTGCAGGGGCGAACACTGAAGCTTTCTTT. This gives the protein CASSIGAGANTEAFF.

The chain has TRBV6-5 and TRBJ2-7; 10 bases are shared with TRBD2. Losses at the gene ends were 4 bases for V and 3 bases for J; bases not matched to a gene: 6. The CDR3 sequence is 15 residues long. Germline CDR1 is MNHEY and CDR2 is SVGAGI. This CDR3 is CASSSAGGLHYEQYF. CDR3 DNA sequence: TGTGCCAGCAGTTCAGCGGGGGGGCTCCACTACGAGCAGTACTTC.

This clone has only one observation. The genes are TRBV5-1 and TRBJ1-2; perhaps TRBD1 as D (6 bases). This CDR3 spans 14 amino acids. Per the germline V gene, CDR1 is SGHRS and CDR2 is YFSETQ. V lost 3 bases and J lost 4, with 13 bases in between. The CDR3 here is CASSSQGEVYGYTF. CDR3 nucleotide sequence: TGCGCCAGCAGCTCACAGGGAGAGGTCTATGGCTACACCTTC. The variable domain in full, completed from reference TRBV5-1 and TRBJ1-2, reads KAGVTQTPRYLIKTRGQQVTLSCSPISGHRSVSWYQQTPGQGLQFLFEYFSETQRNKGNFPGRFSGRQFSNSRSEMNVSTLELGDSALYLCASSSQGEVYGYTFGSGTRLTVV.

The rearrangement links TRBV11-2 to TRBJ1-1, with D unresolved. V lost 5 bases and J 1 base, leaving 5 bases between the germline ends. The germline V gene encodes CDR1 SGHAT and CDR2 FQNNGV. This CDR3 has 12 residues. The CDR3 DNA reads as TGTGCCAGCAGCGGGAGGAACACTGAAGCTTTCTTT. This translates into CASSGRNTEAFF.

The rearrangement links TRBV9 to TRBJ2-3; a weak D match, TRBD2 (6 bases). CDR3 size: 14 residues. Germline CDR1 SGDLS, CDR2 YYNGEE. Trimming took 4 bases from V and 5 from J, leaving 14 bases between them. DNA for the CDR3: TGTGCCAGCAGCCCCCGGGGGTTTGGAGATACGCAGTATTTT. Protein product: CASSPRGFGDTQYF.

V usage is TRBV11-2 and J usage is TRBJ1-6, with TRBD1 matching over 7 bases. Germline CDR1 is SGHAT and CDR2 is FQNNGV. V shed 5 bases and J 8 bases; nucleotides not matched to a gene: 9. The CDR3 consists of 15 residues. The CDR3 region is CASSPRPTGHSPLHF. In nucleotides, the CDR3 is TGTGCCAGCAGCCCGCGCCCGACAGGGCATTCACCCCTCCACTTT.

The rearrangement joins TRBV6-4 to TRBJ2-3; TRBD2 aligns across 14 bases. CDR1 MRHNA and CDR2 SNTAGT come from the germline V gene. The CDR3 consists of 16 residues. Germline trimming cut 4 bases from V and 4 bases from J; bases unmatched to any gene: 4. CDR3 region: CASSATSGGAADTQYF. For the CDR3, the DNA is TGTGCCAGCAGTGCGACTAGCGGGGGGGCCGCAGATACGCAGTATTTT.

The V gene is TRBV29-1, the J gene TRBJ1-2; no clear D. The CDR3 is made up of 14 amino acids. The V and J ends lost 0 bases and 8 bases respectively, with 16 bases between them. From germline, CDR1 is SQVTM and CDR2 ANQGSEA. In DNA form, the CDR3 reads TGCAGCGTTGAAGAGAAGAATCTTGCGTGGGGCTACACCTTC. This codes for CSVEEKNLAWGYTF.

The chain carries TRBV7-2 and TRBJ2-2; perhaps TRBD2 as D (7 bases). Germline loops: CDR1 SGHTA, CDR2 FQGNSA. V was pared by 3 bases and J by 5 bases, with 16 bases between. This CDR3 is 16 amino acids long. The CDR3 DNA reads as TGTGCCAGCAGCTTCTATTTGGGGGGGCAGACCGGGGAGCTGTTTTTT. This encodes CASSFYLGGQTGELFF.

On this clone itself: Compared with germline, one end of the junction differs, possibly owing to a read error. The DNA of the CDR3 is TGTGCCAGCAGTTTAGGCTTAGGGGACTACGGTTCCTCCGAGCAGTACTTC. It is translated as CASSLGLGDYGSSEQYF. This chain connects TRBV27 to TRBJ2-7, with TRBD2 matching 7 bases. This CDR3 has 17 residues. Germline CDR1 reads MNHEY; CDR2 reads SMNVEV (reference sequence).

By sample fraction, this clone is medium-sized (0.01 to 0.1%). V gene TRBV19 combines with J gene TRBJ1-2; 10 bases line up with TRBD1. CDR1 is LNHDA, CDR2 SQIVND, per germline (reference sequence). The CDR3 loop spans 13 amino acids. The J segment lost 7 bases and the V segment lost 1 base, leaving 0 bases of the junction unmatched. The CDR3 coding sequence is TGTGCCAGTAGTATAGGACAGGGGGCTGGCTACACCTTC. Translating it yields CASSIGQGAGYTF.

This chain connects TRBV5-1 to TRBJ2-7; 8 nucleotides agree with TRBD1. Germline V CDR1 and CDR2: SGHRS, YFSETQ. Trimming took 2 bases from V and 2 from J; bases not matched to a gene: 6. There are 15 residues in the CDR3. The CDR3 DNA reads TGCGCCAGCAGCTTAGGACAGGGTGGACCCTACGAGCAGTACTTC. It is translated as CASSLGQGGPYEQYF.

This clone was recorded a few times. V and J are TRBV30 and TRBJ2-2, with D maybe TRBD1 (6 bases). Germline V gene sequence: CDR1 GTSNPN, CDR2 SVGIG (reference sequence). Trimming removed 6 bases from V and 5 bases from J, with 7 bases in between. The length of the CDR3 is 11 residues. CDR3 in DNA: TGTGCCTGTCAGGGGACCGGGGAGCTGTTTTTT. Amino acids: CACQGTGELFF.

V and J are TRBV7-2 and TRBJ2-1, with a tentative D call TRBD2 (6 bases). The germline gives CDR1 SGHTA, CDR2 FQGNSA. Trimming stripped 4 bases from V and 3 bases from J, with 10 bases between. There are 14 residues in the CDR3. CDR3 coding DNA: TGTGCCAGCAGCTCCCGGGACTTCTACAATGAGCAGTTCTTC. It yields the protein CASSSRDFYNEQFF.

This chain links TRBV9 with TRBJ1-5; possibly TRBD1 for D (6 bases). The CDR3 spans 15 residues. Trimming left V 4 bases short and J 7 bases short, with 18 bases between. Looked up from germline, CDR1 is SGDLS and CDR2 is YYNGEE. CDR3: CASSLVGGLNQPQHF. In DNA, the CDR3 is TGTGCCAGCAGCCTAGTGGGGGGGCTGAACCAGCCCCAGCATTTT.

The chain uses TRBV5-6 and TRBJ2-1; D not resolved. The CDR3 runs 11 residues. Germline V gene lookup returns CDR1 SGHDT and CDR2 YYEEEE. The V end was cut by 2 bases, the J end by 10 bases, with 7 bases between. CDR3 sequence reads: CASSFRLEQFF. The CDR3, as DNA: TGTGCCAGCAGCTTCCGACTGGAGCAGTTCTTC.

This CDR3 reads CASSQDLTAPSTGELFF. CDR3 DNA sequence: TGTGCCAGCAGCCAAGATTTAACCGCTCCTAGCACCGGGGAGCTGTTTTTT. This chain connects TRBV3-1 (or the pseudogene TRBV3-2) to TRBJ2-2, with unresolved D. Between the trimmed V and J ends, which lost 0 bases and 4 bases, there was a span of 15 bases. The CDR3 has 17 amino acids. Germline loops: CDR1 LGHDT, CDR2 YNNKEL (reference sequence).

This clone was detected once. The chain uses TRBV12-3 or TRBV12-4 and TRBJ1-3; D is uncertain. This CDR3 has 13 amino acids. Trimming took off 4 bases at V and 3 bases at J, with 7 bases between the two ends. CDR3: CASSSGDGNTIYF. DNA for the CDR3: TGTGCCAGCAGTTCAGGTGATGGAAACACCATATATTTT.

This chain uses TRBV19 with TRBJ2-2; no clear D gene. CDR1 and CDR2 (germline): LNHDA, SQIVND (reference sequence). Trimming shortened V by 10 bases and J by 0 bases, and 12 bases separated the two germline ends. This CDR3 region has 14 residues. CDR3 sequence (DNA): TGTGCCACTCAGGAAGGAACGAACACCGGGGAGCTGTTTTTT. Protein: CATQEGTNTGELFF.